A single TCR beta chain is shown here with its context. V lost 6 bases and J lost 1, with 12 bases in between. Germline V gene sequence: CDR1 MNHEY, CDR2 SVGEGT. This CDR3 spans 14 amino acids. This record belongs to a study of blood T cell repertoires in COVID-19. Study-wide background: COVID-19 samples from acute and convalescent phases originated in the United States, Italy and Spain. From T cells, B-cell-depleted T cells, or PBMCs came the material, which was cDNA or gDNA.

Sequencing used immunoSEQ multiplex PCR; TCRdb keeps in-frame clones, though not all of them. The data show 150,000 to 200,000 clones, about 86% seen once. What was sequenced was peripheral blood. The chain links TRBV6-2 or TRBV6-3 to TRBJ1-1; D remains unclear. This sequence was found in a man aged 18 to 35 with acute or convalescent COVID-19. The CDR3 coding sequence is TGTGCCAGCAGCTCTCGACACCCGAACACTGAAGCTTTCTTT. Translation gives CASSSRHPNTEAFF.